This T cell receptor beta chain was captured in a study of blood T cell repertoires in COVID-19 (dated by TCRdb to 2018 to 2021). Turning to the overall study: Samples covering the acute and convalescent phases of COVID-19 were provided by collaborators in the United States, Italy and Spain. The repertoires were released in a freely available public database intended as a resource for research on the immune response to SARS-CoV-2. Nearly every sample came with metadata listing a de-identified subject ID, COVID-19 status, age in years and sex. Samples were obtained from the ongoing ImmuneRACE study (first 160 participants) and from 1,000 to 1,500 subjects provided by 6 global collaborators. Where HLA class I and class II types were available, the types were taken from metadata supplied by the sample provider, not from assay-based typing. Subjects who had been exposed to COVID-19, were actively infected with it, or had recovered from it provided the deeply sampled blood TCRbeta repertoires that made up the dataset. The prospective study material was composed of cDNA or gDNA derived from T cells, B-cell-depleted T cells, or PBMCs.

The immunoSEQ Assay, a bias-controlled multiplex PCR, was used to amplify TCRbeta CDR3 regions from genomic DNA. The study's own analysis went as follows. Within the assay, amplification of reference gene primers was used to estimate how many nucleated cells each sample contained. To quantify the absolute abundance of each unique TCRbeta CDR3 rearrangement, sequence reads were collapsed and filtered. Productive Simpson clonality was computed per sample as the square root of Simpson's diversity index over productive rearrangements. The table comes from immuneACCESS by way of TCRdb, which keeps in-frame sequences with V and J called. Part of the clones is missing from these tables; in studies checked, under half for an unresolved V gene and the rest for unknown reasons. That table is the source of V, J and clone size, and D and trimming were worked out from the DNA. Present in this sample are 150,000 to 200,000 clones, 80% to 85% of which were seen just once. The leading ten clones occupy approximately 8% of the sample.

Participants in the prospective study were enrolled through a virtual design, were aged about 18 to 90 years, and lived in some 24 United States geographic areas. To assign participants to cohorts, the prospective study relied on clinical history that participants themselves reported in a screening survey and a study questionnaire. Recovered participants in ImmuneRACE Cohort 3 were defined as having two consecutive negative NP/OP PCR tests, clearance from a healthcare professional, or resolution of symptoms. In the prospective study, mobile phlebotomists collected whole blood, serum and a nasopharyngeal or oropharyngeal swab from each participant. Prospective study participants could optionally give additional blood draws and questionnaires over a roughly two-month period. Before DNA extraction, blood samples from the prospective study were shipped at room temperature or frozen. Regarding this clone: The antigen it recognizes is unknown. Per-nucleotide qualities are absent, and no much larger clonotype sits a single base away.

From cysteine to phenylalanine, the CDR3 is 16 amino acids long. Of all the DNA, just the CDR3 is kept, 48 bases in frame from base 1. The paper's findings and limits, for the study overall: How much clinical and demographic metadata was included differed by source and by participant, and the metadata was provided uncurated.

The source of this sequence is a woman between 50 and 59 years old who had recovered from COVID-19. Sequenced material: PBMCs or T cells enriched from blood (not recorded which). The receptor chain draws on TRBV21-1 and TRBJ1-3. TRBV21-1 is listed as a pseudogene. The nucleotide sequence is TGTGCCAGCAGCAAAGTGGAGGGGCGGGATGGAAACACCATATATTTT. Translated, it reads CASSKVEGRDGNTIYF.